This T cell receptor beta chain emerged from a study of blood T cell repertoires in COVID-19. Generated by immunoSEQ multiplex PCR, the TCRdb table keeps only in-frame clones and is missing some. Of tens of thousands of clones in the sample, almost 90% are singletons; the top ten hold about 8.5%. The sequence was collected from a man in his sixties with active COVID-19. The specimen was peripheral blood.

CDR3 DNA sequence: TGCAGCGCCGAGGGACAGCAGGGGCAGTTCTTC. Protein product: CSAEGQQGQFF. The chain joins TRBV29-1 to TRBJ2-1; 7 nucleotides align to TRBD1. CDR1 SQVTM and CDR2 ANQGSEA come from the germline V gene. The CDR3 runs to 11 residues. With 7 bases clipped from V and 12 bases from J, the junction kept 9 bases outside the gene matches.